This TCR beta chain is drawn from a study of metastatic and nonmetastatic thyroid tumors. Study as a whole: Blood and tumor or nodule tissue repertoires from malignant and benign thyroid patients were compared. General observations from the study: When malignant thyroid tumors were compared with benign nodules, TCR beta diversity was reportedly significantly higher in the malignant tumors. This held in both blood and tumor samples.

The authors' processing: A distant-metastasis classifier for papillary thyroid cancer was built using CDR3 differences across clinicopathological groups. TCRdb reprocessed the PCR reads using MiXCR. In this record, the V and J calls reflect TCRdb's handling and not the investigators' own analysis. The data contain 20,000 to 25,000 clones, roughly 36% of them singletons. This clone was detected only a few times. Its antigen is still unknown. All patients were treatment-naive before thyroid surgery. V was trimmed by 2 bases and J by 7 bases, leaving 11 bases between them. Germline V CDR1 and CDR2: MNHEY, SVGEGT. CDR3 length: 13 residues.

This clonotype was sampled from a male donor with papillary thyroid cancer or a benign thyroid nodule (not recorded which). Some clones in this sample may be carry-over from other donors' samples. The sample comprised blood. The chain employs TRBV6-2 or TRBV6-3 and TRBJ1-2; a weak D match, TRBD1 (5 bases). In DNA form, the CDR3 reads TGTGCCAGCAGTTACGGGGGACCTCCTGGCTACACCTTC. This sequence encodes CASSYGGPPGYTF.